The TCR beta chain under discussion was sequenced for a study of control samples from healthy donors and cancer patients. Per the germline V gene, CDR1 is ENHRY and CDR2 is SYGVKD. The CDR3 covers 19 residues. After removal of 4 bases from V and 0 bases from J, the junction contained 8 bases not matched to a gene. The method was immunoSEQ multiplex PCR; TCRdb's version includes in-frame clones alone and lacks a portion of them. The sample has around 74,000 clones, approximately 92% seen once. The TCR sequence derives from a woman in her sixties or seventies in good health. The material sequenced was blood. The chain combines TRBV10-3 with TRBJ2-1; 14 nucleotides agree with TRBD2. The CDR3 loop is CAISALTSGRAGSYNEQFF. CDR3 bases: TGTGCCATCAGTGCCCTGACTAGCGGGAGGGCCGGCTCCTACAATGAGCAGTTCTTC.